This T cell receptor beta chain was recorded in a study of tumor-infiltrating lymphocytes in primary liver carcinoma. As for the study in general: Sample counts of productive TCRbeta reads spanned roughly 3.65 to 7.13 million; these counts were similar across tissue types.

Total RNA (roughly 550 ng) served as template for TCR beta cDNA synthesis primed by a constant-region primer. Three nested multiplex PCR rounds, a slightly modified ARM-PCR, produced the libraries for TCR beta. Each of the first two PCR rounds ran approximately 9 cycles with TRBV1-TRBV30 forward and C-beta reverse primers. One entry per CDR3 protein results from TCRdb running MiXCR on the multiplex PCR reads. The repertoire includes tens of thousands of distinct CDR3 sequences, about 71% of them detected once, and under 45% sits in the top ten. Unsorted bulk tissue of roughly 20-31 mg yielded co-extracted RNA and DNA. The length of the CDR3 is 16 residues. The V gene end was trimmed by 4 bases and the J gene end by 4 bases; junction bases not matched to a gene: 10. The V gene's germline CDR1 is MRHNA and CDR2 SNTAGT.

Specimen: liver tumor tissue from sampling region 4. Specified subset: tumor region T4, right-lateral pole. This chain uses TRBV6-4 with TRBJ1-2; 9 bases fit TRBD1. The sequence derives from a man in his forties or fifties with primary liver carcinoma and hepatitis B virus infection. The CDR3 DNA is TGTGCCAGCAGTGTCACCGGACAGGGGCCCCTCTATGGCTACACCTTC. Translated, it gives CASSVTGQGPLYGYTF.